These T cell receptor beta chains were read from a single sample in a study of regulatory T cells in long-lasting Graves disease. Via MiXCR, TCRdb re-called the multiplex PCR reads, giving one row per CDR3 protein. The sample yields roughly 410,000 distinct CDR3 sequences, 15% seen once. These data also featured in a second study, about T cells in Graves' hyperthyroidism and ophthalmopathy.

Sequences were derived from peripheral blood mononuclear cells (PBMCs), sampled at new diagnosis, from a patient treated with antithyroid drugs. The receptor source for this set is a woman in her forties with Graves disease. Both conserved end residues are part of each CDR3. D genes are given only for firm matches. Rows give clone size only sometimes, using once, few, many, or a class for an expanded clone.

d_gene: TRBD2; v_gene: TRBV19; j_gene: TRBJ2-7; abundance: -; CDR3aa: CASSIGLAYEQYF; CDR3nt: TGTGCCAGTAGTATCGGACTAGCCTACGAGCAGTACTTC
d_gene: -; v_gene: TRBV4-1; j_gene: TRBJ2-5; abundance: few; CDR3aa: CASSGWLDRSQETQYF; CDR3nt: TGCGCCAGCAGCGGGTGGTTGGATCGTAGCCAAGAGACCCAGTACTTC
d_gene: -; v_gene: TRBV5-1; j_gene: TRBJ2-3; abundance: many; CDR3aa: CASSLGDRYTDTQYF; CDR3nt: TGCGCCAGCAGCTTGGGAGACAGATACACAGATACGCAGTATTTT
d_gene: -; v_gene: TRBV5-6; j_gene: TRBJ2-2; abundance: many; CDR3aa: CASSFEGTGELFF; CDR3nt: TGTGCCAGCAGCTTCGAGGGGACCGGGGAGCTGTTTTTT
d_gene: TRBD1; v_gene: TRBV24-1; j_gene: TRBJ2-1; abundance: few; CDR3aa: CATSLTGNAYNEQFF; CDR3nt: TGTGCCACCAGCCTGACAGGGAACGCCTACAATGAGCAGTTCTTC
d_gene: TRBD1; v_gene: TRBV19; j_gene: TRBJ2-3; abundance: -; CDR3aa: CASSVPWGQGGAGTADTQYF; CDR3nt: TGTGCCAGTAGTGTACCCTGGGGACAGGGAGGAGCGGGAACCGCAGATACGCAGTATTTT
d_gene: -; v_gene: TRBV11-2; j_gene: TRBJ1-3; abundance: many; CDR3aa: CASSLGGASGNTIYF; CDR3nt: TGTGCCAGCAGCTTAGGGGGGGCATCTGGAAACACCATATATTTT
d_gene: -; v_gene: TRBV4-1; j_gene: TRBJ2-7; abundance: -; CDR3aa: CASSQDLRGRSSYEQYF; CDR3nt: TGCGCCAGCAGCCAAGATCTCAGGGGGAGGAGCTCCTACGAGCAGTACTTC
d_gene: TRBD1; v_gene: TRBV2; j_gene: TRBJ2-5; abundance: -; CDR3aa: CASSYTRQGGETQYF; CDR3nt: TGTGCCAGCAGCTACACCAGACAGGGCGGCGAGACCCAGTACTTC
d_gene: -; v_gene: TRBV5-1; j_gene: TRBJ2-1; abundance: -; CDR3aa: CASRLDMLMINEQFF; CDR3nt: TGCGCCAGCAGACTGGACATGCTTATGATCAATGAGCAGTTCTTC
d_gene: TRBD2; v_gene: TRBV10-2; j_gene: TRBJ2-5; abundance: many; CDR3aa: CASSPLAGGTKETQYF; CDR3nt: TGCGCCAGCAGTCCACTAGCGGGAGGGACAAAAGAGACCCAGTACTTC
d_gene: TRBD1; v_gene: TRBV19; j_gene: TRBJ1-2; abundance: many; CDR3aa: CASSIAGGKSGGYTF; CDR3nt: TGTGCCAGTAGTATAGCAGGGGGCAAGTCGGGCGGCTACACCTTC
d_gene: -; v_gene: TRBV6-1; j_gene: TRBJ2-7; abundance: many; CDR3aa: CASVDSDISYEQYF; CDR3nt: TGTGCCAGCGTTGACTCGGACATTTCCTACGAGCAGTACTTC
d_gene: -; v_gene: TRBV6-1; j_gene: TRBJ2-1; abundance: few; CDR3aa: CASRDSGPSSYNEQFF; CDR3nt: TGTGCCAGCAGGGATAGCGGCCCTAGCTCCTACAATGAGCAGTTCTTC
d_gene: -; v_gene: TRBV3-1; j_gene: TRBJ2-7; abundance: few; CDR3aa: CASSPGPGYGEQYF; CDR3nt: TGTGCCAGCAGCCCCGGACCCGGCTACGGGGAGCAGTACTTC
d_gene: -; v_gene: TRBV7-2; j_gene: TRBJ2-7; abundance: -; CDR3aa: CASSLVGPRGGEQYF; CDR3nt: TGTGCCAGCAGCTTAGTTGGCCCCAGAGGTGGCGAGCAGTACTTC
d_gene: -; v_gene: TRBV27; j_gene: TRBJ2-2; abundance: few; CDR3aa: CASSWAGQLNTGELFF; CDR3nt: TGTGCCAGCAGTTGGGCGGGACAGCTGAACACCGGGGAGCTGTTTTTT
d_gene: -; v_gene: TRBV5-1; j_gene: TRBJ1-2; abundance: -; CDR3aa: CASSLRHGDNYGYTF; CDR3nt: TGCGCCAGCAGCCTTCGGCATGGAGATAACTATGGCTACACCTTC
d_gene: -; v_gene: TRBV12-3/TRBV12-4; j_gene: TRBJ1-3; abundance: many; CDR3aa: CASSLVAYSGNTIYF; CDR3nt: TGTGCCAGCAGTTTAGTCGCGTACTCTGGAAACACCATATATTTT
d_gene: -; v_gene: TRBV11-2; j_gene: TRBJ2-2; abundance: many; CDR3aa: CASVVGYAGELFF; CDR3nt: TGTGCCAGCGTTGTGGGATACGCCGGGGAGCTGTTTTTT
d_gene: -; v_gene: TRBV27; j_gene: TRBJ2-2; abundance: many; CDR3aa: CASSLGPGTGELFF; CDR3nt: TGTGCCAGCAGTTTGGGCCCGGGAACCGGGGAGCTGTTTTTT
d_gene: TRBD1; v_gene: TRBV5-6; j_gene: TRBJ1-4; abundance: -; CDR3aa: CASSLRQGGEKLFF; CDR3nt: TGTGCCAGCAGCTTGAGACAGGGAGGCGAAAAACTGTTTTTT
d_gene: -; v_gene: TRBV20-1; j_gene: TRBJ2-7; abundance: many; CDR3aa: CSAREYNRQYF; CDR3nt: TGCAGTGCTAGAGAGTATAACCGCCAGTACTTC
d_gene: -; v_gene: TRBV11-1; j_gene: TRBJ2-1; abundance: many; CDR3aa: CASSRSYSAVGSSYNEQFF; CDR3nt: TGTGCCAGCAGCCGAAGCTACAGTGCCGTGGGGAGCTCCTACAATGAGCAGTTCTTC
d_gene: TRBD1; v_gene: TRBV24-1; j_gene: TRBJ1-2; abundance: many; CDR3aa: CATSDRPGGSYGYTF; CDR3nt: TGTGCCACCAGTGATCGTCCAGGGGGCAGCTATGGCTACACCTTC
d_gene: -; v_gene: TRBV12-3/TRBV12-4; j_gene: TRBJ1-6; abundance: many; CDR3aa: CASNPGAGTSPLHF; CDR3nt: TGTGCCAGCAACCCGGGGGCAGGGACTTCACCCCTCCACTTT
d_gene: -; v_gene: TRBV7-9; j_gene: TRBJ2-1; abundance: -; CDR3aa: CASSLRVQRGEKPIYNEQFF; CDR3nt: TGTGCCAGCAGCTTGCGCGTCCAACGCGGGGAAAAACCAATTTACAATGAGCAGTTCTTC
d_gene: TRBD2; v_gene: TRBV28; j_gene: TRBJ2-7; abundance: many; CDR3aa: CASSLAGGPSEQYF; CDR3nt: TGTGCCAGCAGCCTAGCGGGAGGGCCCAGCGAGCAGTACTTC
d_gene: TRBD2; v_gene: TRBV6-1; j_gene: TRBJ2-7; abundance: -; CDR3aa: CASSRAGGPNEQYF; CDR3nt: TGTGCCAGCAGTCGAGCGGGAGGGCCGAACGAGCAGTACTTC
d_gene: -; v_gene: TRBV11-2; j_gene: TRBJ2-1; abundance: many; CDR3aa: CASSSVIGYNEQFF; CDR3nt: TGTGCCAGCAGCTCAGTTATTGGTTACAATGAGCAGTTCTTC
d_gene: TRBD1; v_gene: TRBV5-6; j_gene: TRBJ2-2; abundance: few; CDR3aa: CASNGQGTAVTGELFF; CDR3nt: TGTGCCAGCAACGGACAGGGAACGGCGGTCACCGGGGAGCTGTTTTTT
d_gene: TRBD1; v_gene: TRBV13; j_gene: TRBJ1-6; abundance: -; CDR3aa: CASSFVQGASPLHF; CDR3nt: TGTGCCAGCAGCTTTGTACAGGGGGCATCACCCCTCCACTTT
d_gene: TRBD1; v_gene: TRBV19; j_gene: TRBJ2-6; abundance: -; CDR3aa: CASNPTGVGANVLTF; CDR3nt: TGTGCCAGTAATCCGACAGGGGTCGGGGCCAACGTCCTGACTTTC
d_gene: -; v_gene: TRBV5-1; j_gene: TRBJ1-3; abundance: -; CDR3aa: CASSFTDSGNTIYF; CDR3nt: TGCGCCAGCAGCTTTACGGACAGCGGAAACACCATATATTTT
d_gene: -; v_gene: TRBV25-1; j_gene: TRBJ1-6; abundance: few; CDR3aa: CASRAGVGTPLHF; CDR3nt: TGTGCCAGCAGAGCTGGGGTGGGAACACCCCTCCACTTT
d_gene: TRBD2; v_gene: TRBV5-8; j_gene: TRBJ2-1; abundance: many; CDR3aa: CASSFTSGAYNEQFF; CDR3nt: TGTGCCAGCAGCTTCACTAGCGGGGCCTACAATGAGCAGTTCTTC
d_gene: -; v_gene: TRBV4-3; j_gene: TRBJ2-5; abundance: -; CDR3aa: CASSQVPLGETQYF; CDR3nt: TGCGCCAGCAGCCAAGTGCCCCTTGGCGAGACCCAGTACTTC
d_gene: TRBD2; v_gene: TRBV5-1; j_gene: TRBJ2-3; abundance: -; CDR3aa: CASSLEASGNTDTQYF; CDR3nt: TGCGCCAGCAGCTTGGAGGCTAGCGGGAACACAGATACGCAGTATTTT
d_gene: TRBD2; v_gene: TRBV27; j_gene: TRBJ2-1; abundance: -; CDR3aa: CASSLPTTGTSGSSYNEQFF; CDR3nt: TGTGCCAGCAGTTTACCGACCACCGGGACTAGCGGGAGCTCCTACAATGAGCAGTTCTTC
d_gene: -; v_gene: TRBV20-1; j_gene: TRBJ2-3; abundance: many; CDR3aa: CSAPEVGGTDTQYF; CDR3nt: TGCAGTGCTCCGGAGGTCGGAGGAACAGATACGCAGTATTTT